This TCR beta chain was recovered during a study of regulatory T cells in long-lasting Graves disease. Study-wide results and limits: Patients with persistent Graves' had lower TCR diversity than newly diagnosed patients. Persistent cases favored TRBV28, TRBJ1-2 and TRBJ2-5.

Trimming took off 6 bases at V and 5 bases at J, with 23 bases between the two ends. This CDR3 spans 15 amino acids. Germline loops: CDR1 DFQATT, CDR2 SNEGSKA (reference sequence). Remarks on this clonotype: Antigen unknown.

Construction of the TCR beta libraries employed iRepertoire HTBI primers in conjunction with Arm-PCR of CDR3 regions. TCRdb re-analysed the multiplex PCR reads in MiXCR, keeping a single row per CDR3 protein. This table has 310,000 or so distinct CDR3 sequences, roughly a fifth appearing once. The time point is: persistent/refractory GD, antithyroid drugs over 5 years with positive TRAb. From RNA extracted from PBMCs, the TCR library was made. V gene TRBV20-1 combines with J gene TRBJ2-7, with D hard to call. This specimen consisted of peripheral blood mononuclear cells (PBMCs), obtained when the disease was refractory, from a patient treated with antithyroid drugs. The TCR originated in a female donor with Graves disease. This chain's CDR3 is CSAEQALSYSNEQYF. Written as DNA, the CDR3 is TGCAGTGCGGAGCAAGCGTTAAGCTACTCTAACGAGCAGTACTTC.